This TCR beta chain was found in a study of T cells in localized non-small cell lung cancer. Points on this clone: Its antigen remains unidentified.

The V gene lost 2 bases and the J gene lost 5 bases, with 10 bases spanning the gap. Germline V gives CDR1 SGHAT, CDR2 FQNNGV. The CDR3 runs 13 residues. TCRdb keeps only in-frame clones here, not all; method: immunoSEQ multiplex PCR. The data show about 41,000 clones, 85% to 90% seen once. Study results and limitations: Among the top 100 tumor clones, a median around 57 appeared in adjacent lung. Multi-region tumor sequencing was not done, so intratumor heterogeneity could not be excluded. Uninvolved adjacent lung, not tumor, had the highest T cell clonality.

Specimen: peripheral blood, collected before any cancer treatment. The chain combines TRBV11-2 with TRBJ2-7, with a tentative D call TRBD1 (6 bases). This clonotype was sampled from a female donor at least 60 years old with stage I squamous cell lung carcinoma. CDR3 sequence (DNA): TGTGCCAGCAGCTTACCTACAGGGAACGAGCAGTACTTC. Residues: CASSLPTGNEQYF.